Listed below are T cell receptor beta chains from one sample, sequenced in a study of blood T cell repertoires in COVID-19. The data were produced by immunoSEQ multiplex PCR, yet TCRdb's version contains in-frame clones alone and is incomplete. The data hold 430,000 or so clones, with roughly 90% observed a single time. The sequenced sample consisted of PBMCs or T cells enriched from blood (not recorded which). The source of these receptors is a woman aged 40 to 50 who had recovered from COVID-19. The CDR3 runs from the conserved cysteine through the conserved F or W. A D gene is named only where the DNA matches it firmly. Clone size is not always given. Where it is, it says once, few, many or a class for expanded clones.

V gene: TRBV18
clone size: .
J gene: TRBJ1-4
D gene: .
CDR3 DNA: TGTGCCAGCTCACCGGAGGGCGCAGGTTCAACTAATGAAAAACTGTTTTTT
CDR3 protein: CASSPEGAGSTNEKLFF

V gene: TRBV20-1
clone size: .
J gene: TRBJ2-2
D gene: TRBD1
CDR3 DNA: TGCAGTGCTAGTGGGGGCCGACAGGGGCTCACCGGGGAGCTGTTTTTT
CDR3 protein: CSASGGRQGLTGELFF

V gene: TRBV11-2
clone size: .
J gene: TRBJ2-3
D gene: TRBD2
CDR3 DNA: TGTGCCAGCAGCTCCCCCCTCAGCGGGAGGGGCACAGATACGCAGTATTTT
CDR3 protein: CASSSPLSGRGTDTQYF

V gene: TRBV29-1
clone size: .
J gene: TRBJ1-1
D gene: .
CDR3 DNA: TGCAGCGCCCAGGGACAATTTGTTCGGGATCGCGGAGCTTTCTTT
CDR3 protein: CSAQGQFVRDRGAFF

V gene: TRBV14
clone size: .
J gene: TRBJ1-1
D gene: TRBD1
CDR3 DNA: TGTGCCAGCAGCGGATGGACAGGAAAGACTGAAGCTTTCTTT
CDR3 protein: CASSGWTGKTEAFF

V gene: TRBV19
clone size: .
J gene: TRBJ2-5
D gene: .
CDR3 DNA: TGTGCCAGTAGTATCCGGTTCCGGGAGACCCAGTACTTC
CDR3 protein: CASSIRFRETQYF

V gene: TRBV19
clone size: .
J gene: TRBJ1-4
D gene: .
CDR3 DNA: TGTGCCAGTAGTATAGTTGGGGGAGGCGGTGAAAAACTGTTTTTT
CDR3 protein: CASSIVGGGGEKLFF

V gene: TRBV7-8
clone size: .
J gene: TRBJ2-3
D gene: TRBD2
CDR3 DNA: TGTGCCAGCAGCACCCGACTAGCGGGAGGGTCAGATACGCAGTATTTT
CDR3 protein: CASSTRLAGGSDTQYF

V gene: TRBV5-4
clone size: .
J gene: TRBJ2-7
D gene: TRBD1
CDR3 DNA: TGTGCCAGCAGCTTCCAACGACAGGGCTACTCCTACGAGCAGTACTTC
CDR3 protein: CASSFQRQGYSYEQYF

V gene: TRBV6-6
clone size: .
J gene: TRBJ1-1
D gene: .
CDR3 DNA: TGTGCCAGCAGTGTCACAGGGCATAACTTGAACACTGAAGCTTTCTTT
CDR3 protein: CASSVTGHNLNTEAFF

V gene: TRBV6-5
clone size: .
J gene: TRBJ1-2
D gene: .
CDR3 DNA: TGTGCCAGCAGTTCGGACACGACCTTTCCTAACTATGGCTACACCTTC
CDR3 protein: CASSSDTTFPNYGYTF

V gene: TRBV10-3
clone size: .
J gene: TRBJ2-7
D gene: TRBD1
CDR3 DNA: TGTGCCATCAGGGGGACAGGCGACTCCTACGAGCAGTACTTC
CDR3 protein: CAIRGTGDSYEQYF

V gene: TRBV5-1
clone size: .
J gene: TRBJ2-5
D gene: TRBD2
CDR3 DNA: TGCGCCAGCAGCTTTGGCAACGGGGGGGAGACCCAGTACTTC
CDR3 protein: CASSFGNGGETQYF

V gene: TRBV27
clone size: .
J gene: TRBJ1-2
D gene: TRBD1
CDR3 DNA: TGTGCCAGCAGTCCGGCGGGACAGGGAAGTTATGGCTACACCTTC
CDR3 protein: CASSPAGQGSYGYTF

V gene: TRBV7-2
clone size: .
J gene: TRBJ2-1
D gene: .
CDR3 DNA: TGTGCCAGCAGCTTCGAGGGCTACAATGAGCAGTTCTTC
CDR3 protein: CASSFEGYNEQFF

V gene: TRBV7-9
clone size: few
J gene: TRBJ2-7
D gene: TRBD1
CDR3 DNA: TGTGCCAGCAGCCAAGGACAGGCCTACTCCTACGAGCAGTACTTC
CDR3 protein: CASSQGQAYSYEQYF

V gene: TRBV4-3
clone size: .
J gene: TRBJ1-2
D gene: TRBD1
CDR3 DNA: TGCGCCAGCAGCCGAGGGACAGGCAGGTCAGTCGTGTATGGCTACACCTTC
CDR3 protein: CASSRGTGRSVVYGYTF

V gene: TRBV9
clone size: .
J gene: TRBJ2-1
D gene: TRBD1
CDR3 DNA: TGTGCCAGCAGCGTAGTCGGGCAGGGGGCTTACGATGAGCAGTTCTTC
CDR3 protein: CASSVVGQGAYDEQFF

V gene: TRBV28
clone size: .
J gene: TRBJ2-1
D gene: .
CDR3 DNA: TGTGCCAGCCAACACGGAGGGAGAGGGTTTGGGCATGAGCAGTTCTTC
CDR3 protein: CASQHGGRGFGHEQFF

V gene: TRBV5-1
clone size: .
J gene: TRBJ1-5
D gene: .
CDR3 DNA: TGCGCCAGCAGCCTCTACAAACCGGCGGTGTTGACCCAGCATTTT
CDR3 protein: CASSLYKPAVLTQHF

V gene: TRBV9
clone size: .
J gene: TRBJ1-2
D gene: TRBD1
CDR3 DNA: TGTGCCAGCAGCGTAGCAGGCAGGGGGTCCCCTGGCTACACCTTC
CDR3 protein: CASSVAGRGSPGYTF

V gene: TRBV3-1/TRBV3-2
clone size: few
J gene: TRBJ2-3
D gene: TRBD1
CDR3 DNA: TGTGCCAGCAGCCAAGAAGGGACAGGGGGCGCAGATACGCAGTATTTT
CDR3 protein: CASSQEGTGGADTQYF

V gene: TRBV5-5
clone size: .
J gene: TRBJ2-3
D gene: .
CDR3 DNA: TGTGCCAGCAGCTTGGATCCAGGGGCAGGGGATACGCAGTATTTT
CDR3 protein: CASSLDPGAGDTQYF

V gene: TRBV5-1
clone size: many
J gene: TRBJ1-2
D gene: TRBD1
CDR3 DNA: TGCGCCAGCAGCTTTGGGCGACAGGGGGGTGGCTACACCTTC
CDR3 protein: CASSFGRQGGGYTF

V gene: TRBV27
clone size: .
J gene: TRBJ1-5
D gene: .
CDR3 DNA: TGTGCCAGCAGTTTAAGGGGATGGGGGGAGCCCCAGCATTTT
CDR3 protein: CASSLRGWGEPQHF

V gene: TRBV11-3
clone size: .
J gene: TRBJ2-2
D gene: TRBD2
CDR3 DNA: TGTGCCAGCAGGACGGGAGGGAACACCGGGGAGCTGTTTTTT
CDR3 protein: CASRTGGNTGELFF

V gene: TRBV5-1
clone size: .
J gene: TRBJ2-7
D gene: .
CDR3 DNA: TGCGCCAGCAGCTTGGTTCTTACGGGTGTCTACGAGCAGTACTTC
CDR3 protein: CASSLVLTGVYEQYF